This TCR beta chain was captured by sequencing in a study of response to subunit inactivated influenza vaccine. Points from the study as a whole: The study's authors posited that every seasonal influenza vaccination enlists few new T cells.

As concerns this clonotype: The antigen is not known.

Germline CDR1 PRHDT, CDR2 FYEKMQ (reference sequence). V shed 6 bases and J shed 6 bases, with 10 bases lying between them. CDR3 length equals 12 residues. TCRdb itself ran the RT-PCR reads through MiXCR, one entry per CDR3 protein. The sample holds about 780,000 distinct CDR3 sequences, roughly 20% seen once. This specimen was PBMCs from blood, taken 5 to 6 days after vaccination. This sequence was found in a man in his forties or fifties who received an inactivated influenza vaccine. The chain uses TRBV13 and TRBJ2-3; D remains unclear. The CDR3 spells CASRAGFDTQYF. Here the CDR3 DNA reads TGTGCCAGCAGGGCTGGTTTTGATACGCAGTATTTT.